Listed below are T cell receptor beta chains from one sample, sequenced in a study of T cells in Graves' hyperthyroidism and ophthalmopathy. TCRdb reanalysed the multiplex PCR reads using MiXCR and keeps one entry per CDR3 protein. The data show approximately 400,000 distinct CDR3 sequences, 14% to 15% seen once. The sample taken for sequencing was blood. The receptors stem from a woman aged 25 to 45 with Graves' hyperthyroidism. Both conserved end residues are part of each CDR3. A D gene is named only where the DNA matches it firmly. Expanded clones are given a class, and other clones once, few, many or no size at all.

>many|TRBJ2-4|TRBV28|.
TGTGCCGCCGAGGGCTCAGCCAAAAACATTCAGTACTTC
CAAEGSAKNIQYF
>many|TRBJ1-5|TRBV18|.
TGTGCCAGCTCACCACCTGGGAGCATCGATCAGCCCCAGCATTTT
CASSPPGSIDQPQHF
>.|TRBJ1-1|TRBV27|.
TGTGCCAGCACCCCCTTGGGAGGGAACACTGAAGCTTTCTTT
CASTPLGGNTEAFF
>many|TRBJ2-7|TRBV3-1|.
TGTGCCAGCAGCCAAGCTAGCTACGAGCAGTACTTC
CASSQASYEQYF
>.|TRBJ2-6|TRBV29-1|.
TGCAGCGTTGATGTCTCTGGGACCAACGTCCTGACTTTC
CSVDVSGTNVLTF
>.|TRBJ2-2|TRBV20-1|.
TGCAGTGCTAGAGATAGGGATCGGACCGGGGAGCTGTTTTTT
CSARDRDRTGELFF
>many|TRBJ2-1|TRBV28|TRBD1
TGTGCCAGCAGTTCTTGGACAGGGGGCCTTGAGCAGTTCTTC
CASSSWTGGLEQFF
>.|TRBJ2-7|TRBV6-1|TRBD2
TGTGCCAGCAGTTTCCTAGCGGGAGGGCCCGGCGAGCAGTACTTC
CASSFLAGGPGEQYF
>.|TRBJ2-1|TRBV5-4|TRBD1
TGTGCCAGCAGCCCGGGACAGGGCGAGTACAATGAGCAGTTCTTC
CASSPGQGEYNEQFF
>.|TRBJ1-3|TRBV18|.
TGTGCCAGCTCACCTGCCTCCGTAAGGGGTTCGGGAAACACCATATATTTT
CASSPASVRGSGNTIYF
>.|TRBJ2-7|TRBV6-1|.
TGTGCCAGCCGGGCGGGGATTAGTAGGGAGCAGTACTTC
CASRAGISREQYF
>few|TRBJ1-5|TRBV19|.
TGTGCCAGTAGTGCTTCTTCTAGCAATCAGCCCCAGCATTTT
CASSASSSNQPQHF
>many|TRBJ1-4|TRBV12-3/TRBV12-4|TRBD1
TGTGCCAGCTCCCATGGACAGGGTATCGAAAAACTGTTTTTT
CASSHGQGIEKLFF
>.|TRBJ2-1|TRBV12-3/TRBV12-4|TRBD2
TGTGCCAGCAGCGGGACTACCCACAATGAGCAGTTCTTC
CASSGTTHNEQFF
>.|TRBJ2-3|TRBV3-1|.
TGTGCCAGCAGAAAGGGGGGGGGCGGAACAGATACGCAGTATTTT
CASRKGGGGTDTQYF
>many|TRBJ2-3|TRBV18|TRBD1
TGTGCCAGCTCTACAGCGACAGGGGGAGATACGCAGTATTTT
CASSTATGGDTQYF
>.|TRBJ1-1|TRBV29-1|.
TGCAGCGTTGATGCGGGAATTGAAGCTTTCTTT
CSVDAGIEAFF
>many|TRBJ2-7|TRBV7-8|.
TGTGCCAGCAGCTTAACCTCCGAGCAGTACTTC
CASSLTSEQYF
>few|TRBJ1-2|TRBV29-1|.
TGCAGCGGGGGGGGTCTCTATGGCTACACCTTC
CSGGGLYGYTF
>.|TRBJ2-7|TRBV6-2/TRBV6-3|.
TGTGCCAGCAGTGACGCAGGCGAGCAGTACTTC
CASSDAGEQYF
>many|TRBJ2-7|TRBV28|TRBD1
TGTGCCAGCAGTTTACCCTGGACAGGGGGCTCCTACGAGCAGTACTTC
CASSLPWTGGSYEQYF
>few|TRBJ2-1|TRBV29-1|TRBD2
TGCAGCGTTGCTTCGGCGGGAGGGCCATGGAATGAGCAGTTCTTC
CSVASAGGPWNEQFF
>many|TRBJ2-7|TRBV5-4|.
TGTGCCAGCAGCTTGGCCTTGGACGGCGCCTACGAGCAGTACTTC
CASSLALDGAYEQYF